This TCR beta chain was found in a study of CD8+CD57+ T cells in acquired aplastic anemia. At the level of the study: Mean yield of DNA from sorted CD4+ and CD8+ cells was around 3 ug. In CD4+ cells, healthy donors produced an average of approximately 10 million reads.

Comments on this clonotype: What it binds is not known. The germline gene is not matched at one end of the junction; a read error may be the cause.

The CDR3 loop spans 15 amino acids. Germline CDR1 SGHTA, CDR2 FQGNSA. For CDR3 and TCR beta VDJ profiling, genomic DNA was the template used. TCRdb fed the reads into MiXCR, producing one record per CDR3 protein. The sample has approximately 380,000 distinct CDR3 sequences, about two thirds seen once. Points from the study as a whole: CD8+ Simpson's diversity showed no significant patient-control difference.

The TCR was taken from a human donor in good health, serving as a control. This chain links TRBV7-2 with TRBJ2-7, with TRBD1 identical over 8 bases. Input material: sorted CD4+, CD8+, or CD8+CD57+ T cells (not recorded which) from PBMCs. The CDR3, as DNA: TGTGCCAGCAGCTCAGGACAGGGTATACAGGAGGAGCTGTACTTC. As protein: CASSSGQGIQEELYF.